This T cell receptor beta chain was profiled in a study of T cells in localized non-small cell lung cancer. General observations from the study: Clonality of T cells reached its maximum in uninvolved adjacent lung, surpassing tumor. Heterogeneity remains possible because sequencing was limited to only one tumor region. Adjacent lung was found to contain a median roughly 50 of the top 100 tumor clones.

With regard to this clone: Antigen: not known.

Sequenced by immunoSEQ multiplex PCR; TCRdb stores in-frame clones only, minus some. The data contain some 5,800 clones, under 30% of them singletons. Trimming removed 4 bases at V and 6 bases at J, with 19 bases between. This CDR3 has 16 amino acids. CDR1 and CDR2 from the germline V gene are SGHRS and YFSETQ. Here the sequenced sample was lung tumor tissue, taken before any cancer treatment. The source of this sequence is a female donor older than 55 with stage I lung adenocarcinoma. The chain uses TRBV5-1 and TRBJ1-4; D may be TRBD1 (6 bases). CDR3 nucleotides: TGCGCCAGCAGCCGAAGGGGGGGCCCTGGGGATGAAAAACTGTTTTTT. It translates to CASSRRGGPGDEKLFF.